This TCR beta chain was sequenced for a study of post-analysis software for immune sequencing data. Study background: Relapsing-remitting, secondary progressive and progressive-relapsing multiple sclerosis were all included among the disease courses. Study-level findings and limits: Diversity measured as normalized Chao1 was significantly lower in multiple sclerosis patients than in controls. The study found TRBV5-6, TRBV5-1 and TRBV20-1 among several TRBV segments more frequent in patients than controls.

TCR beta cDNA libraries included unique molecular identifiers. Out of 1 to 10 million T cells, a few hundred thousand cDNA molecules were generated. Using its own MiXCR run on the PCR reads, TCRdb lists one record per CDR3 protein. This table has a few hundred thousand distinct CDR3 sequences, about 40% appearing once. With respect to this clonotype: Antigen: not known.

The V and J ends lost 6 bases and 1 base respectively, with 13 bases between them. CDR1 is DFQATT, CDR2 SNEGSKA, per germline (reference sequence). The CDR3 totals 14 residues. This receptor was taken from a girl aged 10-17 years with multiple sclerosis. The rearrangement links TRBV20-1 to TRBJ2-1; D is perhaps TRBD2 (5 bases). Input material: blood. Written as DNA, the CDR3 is TGCAGTGCCCGGGTTAGCGTATCCTACAATGAGCAGTTCTTC. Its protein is CSARVSVSYNEQFF.